This TCR beta chain was identified in a study of T cells after posttransplantation cyclophosphamide. With regard to this clone: Its target is unknown.

The germline V gene has CDR1 SGHRS and CDR2 YFSETQ. The trim removed 1 base at V and 6 bases at J, leaving 5 bases unmatched. The CDR3 length is 14 residues. A marrow graft followed busulfan-fludarabine conditioning, with cyclophosphamide on days +3 and +4. Measured with immunoSEQ multiplex PCR; TCRdb has only the in-frame clones, and not every one. The sample records 15,000 to 20,000 clones, roughly 92% being singletons. General study results and limits: Recipient CMV seropositivity and CMV reactivation strongly tracked TRB clonality. Donor-recipient repertoire similarity was low at 1-2 months, rising over year one. Skin or GI-infiltrating T cells shared few TRB sequences with blood.

J is TRBJ1-1 and V is TRBV5-1, with 8 nucleotides matching TRBD1. This clonotype was sampled from a male patient between 60 and 69 years old who received an allogeneic stem cell transplant from a related donor and was CMV-positive. Some of these T cells may belong to the graft donor. The material sequenced was CD4+ T cells sorted from blood, taken after allogeneic stem cell transplant with posttransplant cyclophosphamide. This chain's CDR3 is CASSLTGQDPEAFF. DNA of the CDR3: TGCGCCAGCAGCTTGACGGGACAGGACCCTGAAGCTTTCTTT.